This T cell receptor beta chain was sequenced in a study of OX40 agonist ivuxolimab in advanced cancers. Background for the entire study: Ivuxolimab was an agonistic, fully human IgG2 monoclonal antibody directed against OX40 (CD134), a costimulatory receptor. Intravenous ivuxolimab was administered to patients every 2 weeks at six dose levels: 0.01, 0.1, 0.3, 1.5, 3 and 10 mg/kg. Of the roughly 52 dose-escalation patients, hepatocellular carcinoma was present in roughly 19, melanoma in roughly 15, renal cell carcinoma in 9 and head and neck cancer in 9. A male proportion of under 85% and a mean age of approximately 61 years, ranging from roughly 23 to 85, were recorded for the dose-escalation cohort. Patients were allowed to have had prior anti-PD-1, anti-PD-L1 or anti-CTLA-4 therapy, and approximately 40% of the dose-escalation patients had previously received checkpoint inhibitors. Partial responses occurred in three dose-escalation patients: two with cutaneous melanoma and one with hepatocellular carcinoma. Peripheral TCRbeta sequencing was intended to test whether TCR sequence diversity was altered and clonal T-cell expansion was caused by ivuxolimab. The paper reports the monotherapy dose-escalation portion (N of about 54 patients) of the phase I ivuxolimab trial. Points the paper makes about the study in general: On average, CD8+ T cells showed more expanded clones than CD4+ T cells after ivuxolimab. The antigen specificity of the clonally expanded peripheral T cells was not determined. Low levels of normalized T-cell clonal expansion were also seen in some nonresponding patients. At doses from 0.1 to 3.0 mg/kg, clonal expansion was seen in both CD4+ and CD8+ blood T cells between baseline and week 6. In partial responders in the 0.1-3.0 mg/kg groups, normalized peripheral clonal expansion was found to be among the lowest, especially among CD8+ T cells.

Notes on this clone: What this receptor recognizes is not known. Within one base of it there is no much larger clone, and no base qualities were kept.

CDR1 and CDR2 are drawn from the germline V gene (reference sequence): LNHDA, SQIVND. The V and J ends are trimmed by 3 bases and 4 bases, leaving 14 bases between them. The CDR3 goes from the cysteine to the phenylalanine over 15 residues. Only CDR3 DNA is held: 45 bases, read in frame from base 1. Genomic DNA was isolated from the sorted cells so that the TCRbeta CDR3 region could be sequenced. The immunoSEQ Assay was used for sequencing of TCRbeta CDR3 regions. The table comes from immuneACCESS by way of TCRdb, which keeps in-frame sequences with V and J called. Part of the clones is missing from these tables; in studies checked, under half for an unresolved V gene and the rest for unknown reasons. This sample holds over 65,000 clones; 80% to 95% were observed only once. The ten largest clones represent about 1.8% of the sample. The trial excluded patients who had a history of autoimmune disease or who were on systemic immunosuppression. In every dose cohort, peripheral blood was drawn for TCR sequencing at baseline, cycle 4 day 1, and cycle 7 day 1. The samples were taken from a phase I, first-in-human, multicenter, open-label dose-escalation trial of ivuxolimab. Adults with locally advanced or metastatic head and neck squamous cell, hepatocellular, melanoma or renal cell carcinoma were enrolled in the trial. Before TCR sequencing, CD4+ T cells and CD8+ T cells were sorted from peripheral blood as separate populations.

The chain is encoded by TRBV19 joined to TRBJ2-3; tentative D gene TRBD2, with 6 bases matching. The starting material was CD4+ or CD8+ T cells sorted from blood, obtained in a trial of the OX40 agonist ivuxolimab. The TCR was taken from an adult with an advanced solid tumor such as melanoma, head and neck, liver or kidney cancer. The nucleotide sequence reads TGTGCCAGTAGTATCATCGGGGACTGGGCAGATACGCAGTATTTT. It specifies CASSIIGDWADTQYF. Here the CDR3 is joined to the reference TRBV19 and TRBJ2-3 genes, and the full variable domain is: DGGITQSPKYLFRKEGQNVTLSCEQNLNHDAMYWYRQDPGQGLRLIYYSQIVNDFQKGDIAEGYSVSREKKESFPLTVTSAQKNPTAFYLCASSIIGDWADTQYFGPGTRLTVL.